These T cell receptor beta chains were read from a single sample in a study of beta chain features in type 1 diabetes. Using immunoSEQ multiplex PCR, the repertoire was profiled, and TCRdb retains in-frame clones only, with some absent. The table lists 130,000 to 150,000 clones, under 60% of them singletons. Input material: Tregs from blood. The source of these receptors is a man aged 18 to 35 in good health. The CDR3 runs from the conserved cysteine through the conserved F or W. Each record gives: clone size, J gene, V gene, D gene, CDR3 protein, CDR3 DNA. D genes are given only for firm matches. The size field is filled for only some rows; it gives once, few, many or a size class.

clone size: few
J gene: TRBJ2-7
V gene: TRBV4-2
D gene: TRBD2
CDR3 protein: CASSHQSGGLIYEQYF
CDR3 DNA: TGTGCCAGCAGCCACCAGAGCGGGGGGCTCATCTACGAGCAGTACTTC

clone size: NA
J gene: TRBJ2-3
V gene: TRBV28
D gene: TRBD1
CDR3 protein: CASSHAGTGATDTQYF
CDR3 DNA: TGTGCCAGCAGTCACGCCGGGACAGGGGCAACAGATACGCAGTATTTT

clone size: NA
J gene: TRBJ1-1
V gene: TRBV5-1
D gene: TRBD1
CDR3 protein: CASSFGQGAMNTEAFF
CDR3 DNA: TGCGCCAGCAGCTTCGGACAGGGGGCTATGAACACTGAAGCTTTCTTT

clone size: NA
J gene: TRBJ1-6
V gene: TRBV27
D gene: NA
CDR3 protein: CASRRTLTGLLAGSPLHF
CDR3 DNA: TGTGCCAGCAGGCGAACCCTCACGGGGCTCCTAGCGGGTTCACCCCTCCACTTT

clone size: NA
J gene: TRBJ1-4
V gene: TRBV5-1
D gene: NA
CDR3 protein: CASRLGLTNEKLFF
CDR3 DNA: TGCGCCAGCAGACTAGGGTTAACTAATGAAAAACTGTTTTTT

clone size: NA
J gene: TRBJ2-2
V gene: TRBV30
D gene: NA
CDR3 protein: CAWSDINTGELFF
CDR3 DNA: TGTGCCTGGTCGGACATCAACACCGGGGAGCTGTTTTTT

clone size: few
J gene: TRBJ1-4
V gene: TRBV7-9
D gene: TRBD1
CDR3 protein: CASSPTRGGVEKLFF
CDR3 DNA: TGTGCCAGCAGCCCGACGAGAGGGGGCGTTGAAAAACTGTTTTTT

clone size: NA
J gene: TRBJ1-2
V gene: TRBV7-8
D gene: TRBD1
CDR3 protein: CASSLVGNRGEYGYTF
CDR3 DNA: TGTGCCAGCAGCTTAGTCGGGAACAGGGGAGAATATGGCTACACCTTC

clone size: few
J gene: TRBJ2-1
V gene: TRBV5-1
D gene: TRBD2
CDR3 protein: CASNRGGLGGNEQFF
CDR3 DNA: TGCGCCAGCAATCGCGGGGGTCTGGGAGGGAATGAGCAGTTCTTC

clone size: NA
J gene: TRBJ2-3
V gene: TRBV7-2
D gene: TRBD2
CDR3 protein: CASSPSGSGDTQYF
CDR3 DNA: TGTGCCAGCAGCCCTAGCGGGAGTGGAGATACGCAGTATTTT

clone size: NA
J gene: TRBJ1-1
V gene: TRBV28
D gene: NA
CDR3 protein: CASSKDLWGTEAFF
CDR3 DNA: TGTGCCAGCAGCAAGGACTTGTGGGGCACTGAAGCTTTCTTT

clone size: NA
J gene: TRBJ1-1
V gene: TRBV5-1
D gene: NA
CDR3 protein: CASSSIGGGTEAFF
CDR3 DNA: TGCGCCAGCAGCTCGATCGGTGGGGGGACTGAAGCTTTCTTT

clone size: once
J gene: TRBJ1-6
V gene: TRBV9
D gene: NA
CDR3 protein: CASSVARDSPLHF
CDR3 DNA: TGTGCCAGCAGCGTAGCTAGAGATTCACCCCTCCACTTT

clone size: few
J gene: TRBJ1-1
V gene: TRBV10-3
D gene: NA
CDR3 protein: CATVMNTEAFF
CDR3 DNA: TGTGCCACCGTTATGAACACTGAAGCTTTCTTT

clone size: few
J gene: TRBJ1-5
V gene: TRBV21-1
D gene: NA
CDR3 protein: CASSKYRQGWNQPQHF
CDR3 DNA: TGTGCCAGCAGCAAATATCGTCAGGGGTGGAATCAGCCCCAGCATTTT

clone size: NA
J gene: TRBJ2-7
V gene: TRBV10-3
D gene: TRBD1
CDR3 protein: CAINRDRHYEQYF
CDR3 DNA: TGTGCCATCAATCGGGACAGACACTACGAGCAGTACTTC

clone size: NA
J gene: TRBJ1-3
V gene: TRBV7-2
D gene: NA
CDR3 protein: CATSRGSSGNTIYF
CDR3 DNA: TGTGCCACCAGCCGGGGTAGCTCTGGAAACACCATATATTTT

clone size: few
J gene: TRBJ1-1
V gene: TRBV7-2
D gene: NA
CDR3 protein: CASSFPGGVEAFF
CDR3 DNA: TGTGCCAGCAGCTTCCCAGGTGGCGTTGAAGCTTTCTTT

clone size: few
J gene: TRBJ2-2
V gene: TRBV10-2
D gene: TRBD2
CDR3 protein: CASRHRLAANTGELFF
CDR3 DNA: TGCGCCAGCAGACACCGACTAGCGGCGAACACCGGGGAGCTGTTTTTT

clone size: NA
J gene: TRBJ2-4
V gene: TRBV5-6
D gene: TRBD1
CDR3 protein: CASSPPGTGDWAKNIQYF
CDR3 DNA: TGTGCCAGCAGCCCCCCCGGGACAGGGGACTGGGCCAAAAACATTCAGTACTTC

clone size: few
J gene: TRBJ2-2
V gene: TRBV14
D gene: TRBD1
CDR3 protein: CASSQLDRGYTGELFF
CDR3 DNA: TGTGCCAGCAGCCAGCTGGACAGGGGGTACACCGGGGAGCTGTTTTTT

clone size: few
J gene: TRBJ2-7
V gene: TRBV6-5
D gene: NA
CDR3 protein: CASSYSSSYEQYF
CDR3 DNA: TGTGCCAGCAGTTACTCTAGCTCCTACGAGCAGTACTTC

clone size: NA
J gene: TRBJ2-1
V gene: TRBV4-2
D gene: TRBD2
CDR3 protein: CASSPRTSGSNEQFF
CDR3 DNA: TGTGCCAGCAGCCCTAGGACTAGCGGGAGCAATGAGCAGTTCTTC

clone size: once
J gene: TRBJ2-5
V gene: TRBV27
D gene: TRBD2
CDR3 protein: CASRKWTSGTEETQYF
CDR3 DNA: TGTGCCAGCAGAAAATGGACTAGCGGAACTGAAGAGACCCAGTACTTC

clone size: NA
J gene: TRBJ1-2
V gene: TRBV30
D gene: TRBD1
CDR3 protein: CAWRRQGTDGYTF
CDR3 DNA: TGTGCCTGGAGAAGACAGGGGACGGATGGCTACACCTTC

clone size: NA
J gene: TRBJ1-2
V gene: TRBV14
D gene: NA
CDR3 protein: CASSQASYGYTF
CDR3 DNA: TGTGCCAGCAGCCAAGCCTCCTATGGCTACACCTTC

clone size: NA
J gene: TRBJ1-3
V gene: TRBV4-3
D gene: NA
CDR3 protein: CASSRNSGNTIYF
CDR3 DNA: TGCGCCAGCAGCCGTAACTCTGGAAACACCATATATTTT

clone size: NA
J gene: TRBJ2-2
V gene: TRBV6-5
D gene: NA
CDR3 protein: CASSQGFGELFF
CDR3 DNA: TGTGCCAGCAGTCAGGGATTCGGGGAGCTGTTTTTT

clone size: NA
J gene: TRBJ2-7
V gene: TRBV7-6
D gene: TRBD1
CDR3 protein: CASSLDRGNEQYF
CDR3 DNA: TGTGCCAGCAGCTTGGACAGGGGGAACGAGCAGTACTTC

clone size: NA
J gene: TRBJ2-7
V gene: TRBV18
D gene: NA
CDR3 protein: CASSQGAYEQYF
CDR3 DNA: TGTGCCAGCTCGCAGGGTGCCTACGAGCAGTACTTC

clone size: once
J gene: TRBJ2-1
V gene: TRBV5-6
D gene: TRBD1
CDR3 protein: CASSLEQGAAYNEQFF
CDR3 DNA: TGTGCCAGCAGCTTGGAACAGGGGGCTGCGTACAATGAGCAGTTCTTC

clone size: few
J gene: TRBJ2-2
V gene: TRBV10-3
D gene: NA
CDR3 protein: CAIAGGVPTGELFF
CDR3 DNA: TGTGCCATCGCCGGCGGGGTGCCCACCGGGGAGCTGTTTTTT

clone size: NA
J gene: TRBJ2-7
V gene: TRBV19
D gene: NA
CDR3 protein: CASREQQGREQYF
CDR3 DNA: TGTGCCAGTAGGGAGCAACAGGGACGCGAGCAGTACTTC

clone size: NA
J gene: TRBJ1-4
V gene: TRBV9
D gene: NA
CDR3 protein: CASTPGNANEKLFF
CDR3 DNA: TGTGCCAGCACCCCCGGGAACGCGAATGAAAAACTGTTTTTT

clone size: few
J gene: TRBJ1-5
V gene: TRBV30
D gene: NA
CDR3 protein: CAWSVQASIAQHF
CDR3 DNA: TGTGCCTGGAGTGTACAGGCCTCCATCGCCCAGCATTTT

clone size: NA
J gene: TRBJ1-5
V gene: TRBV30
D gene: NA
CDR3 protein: CAWSVTGNQPQHF
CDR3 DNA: TGTGCCTGGAGTGTAACGGGCAATCAGCCCCAGCATTTT

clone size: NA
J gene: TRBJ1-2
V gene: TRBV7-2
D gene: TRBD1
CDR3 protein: CASSSHTPGTGGDGYTF
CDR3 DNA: TGTGCCAGCAGCTCGCACACCCCGGGAACAGGGGGCGATGGCTACACCTTC

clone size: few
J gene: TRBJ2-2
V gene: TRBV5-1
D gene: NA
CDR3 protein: CASRPADTGELFF
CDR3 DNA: TGCGCCAGCAGGCCAGCGGACACCGGGGAGCTGTTTTTT

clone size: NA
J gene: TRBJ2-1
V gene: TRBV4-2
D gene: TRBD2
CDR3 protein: CASSQARTRSNEQFF
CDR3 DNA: TGTGCCAGCAGCCAAGCCCGGACTAGAAGTAATGAGCAGTTCTTC

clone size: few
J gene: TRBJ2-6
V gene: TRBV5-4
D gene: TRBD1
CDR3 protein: CASSWRQGSGANVLTF
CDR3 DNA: TGTGCCAGCAGCTGGAGACAGGGCTCTGGGGCCAACGTCCTGACTTTC

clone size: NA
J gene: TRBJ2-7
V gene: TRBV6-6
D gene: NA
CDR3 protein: CASKGRVLSEQYF
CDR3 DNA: TGTGCCAGCAAAGGCAGGGTATTAAGCGAGCAGTACTTC

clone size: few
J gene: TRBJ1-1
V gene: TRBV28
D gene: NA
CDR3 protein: CASSPWGLEAFF
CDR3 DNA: TGTGCCAGCAGTCCTTGGGGGCTCGAAGCTTTCTTT

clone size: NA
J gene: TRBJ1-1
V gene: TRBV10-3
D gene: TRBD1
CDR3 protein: CAISERGPNTEAFF
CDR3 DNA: TGTGCCATCAGTGAGAGGGGGCCGAACACTGAAGCTTTCTTT

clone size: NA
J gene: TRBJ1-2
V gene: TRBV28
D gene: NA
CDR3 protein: CASSLLGQLNYGYTF
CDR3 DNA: TGTGCCAGCAGTTTGTTGGGGCAACTTAACTATGGCTACACCTTC

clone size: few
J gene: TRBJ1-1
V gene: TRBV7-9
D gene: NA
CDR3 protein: CASSLSTVEAFF
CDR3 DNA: TGTGCCAGCAGCTTAAGCACAGTTGAAGCTTTCTTT

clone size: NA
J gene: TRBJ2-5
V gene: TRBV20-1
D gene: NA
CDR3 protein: CSARLTETQYF
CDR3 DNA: TGCAGTGCTAGACTAACTGAGACCCAGTACTTC

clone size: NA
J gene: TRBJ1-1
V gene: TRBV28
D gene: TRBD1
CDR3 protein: CAIDTGTGNTEAFF
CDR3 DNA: TGTGCCATTGATACCGGGACAGGGAACACTGAAGCTTTCTTT

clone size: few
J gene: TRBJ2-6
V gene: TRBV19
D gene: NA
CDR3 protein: CASSPSTGTSSSGANVLTF
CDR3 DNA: TGTGCCAGTAGTCCCTCAACCGGGACTTCCAGCTCTGGGGCCAACGTCCTGACTTTC

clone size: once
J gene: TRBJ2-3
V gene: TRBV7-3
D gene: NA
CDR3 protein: CASSSTGTSTDTQYF
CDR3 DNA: TGTGCCAGCAGTTCGACCGGGACTAGCACAGATACGCAGTATTTT

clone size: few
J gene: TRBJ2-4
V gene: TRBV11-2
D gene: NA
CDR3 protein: CASSLGGRAKNIQYF
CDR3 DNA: TGTGCCAGCAGCTTGGGGGGAAGGGCCAAAAACATTCAGTACTTC

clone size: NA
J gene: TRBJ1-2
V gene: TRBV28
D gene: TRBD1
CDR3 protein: CASKTGVPGYTF
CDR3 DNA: TGTGCCAGCAAAACAGGGGTTCCCGGCTACACCTTC

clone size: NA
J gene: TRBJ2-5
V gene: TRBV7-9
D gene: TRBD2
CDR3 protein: CASSEGETSGVGETQYF
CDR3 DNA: TGTGCCAGCAGCGAAGGGGAGACTAGCGGGGTTGGAGAGACCCAGTACTTC

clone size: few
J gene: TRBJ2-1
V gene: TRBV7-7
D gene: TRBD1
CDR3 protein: CASSVDRGNNEQFF
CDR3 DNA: TGTGCCAGCAGCGTCGACAGGGGGAACAATGAGCAGTTCTTC

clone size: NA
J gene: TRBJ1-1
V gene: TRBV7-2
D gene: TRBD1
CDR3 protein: CASSPRRGRWTEAFF
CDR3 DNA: TGTGCCAGCAGCCCCCGAAGGGGGCGCTGGACTGAAGCTTTCTTT

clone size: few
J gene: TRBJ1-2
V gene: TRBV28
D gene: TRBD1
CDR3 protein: CASSLALGQGAYGYTF
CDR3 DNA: TGTGCCAGCAGTTTAGCCCTCGGACAGGGGGCCTATGGCTACACCTTC

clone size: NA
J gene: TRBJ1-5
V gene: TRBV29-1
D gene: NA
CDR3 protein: CSVGGGDQPQHF
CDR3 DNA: TGCAGCGTCGGAGGTGGGGATCAGCCCCAGCATTTT

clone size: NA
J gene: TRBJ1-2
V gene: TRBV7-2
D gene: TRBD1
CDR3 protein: CASSQTGAGYTF
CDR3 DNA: TGTGCCAGCAGCCAGACAGGGGCTGGCTACACCTTC

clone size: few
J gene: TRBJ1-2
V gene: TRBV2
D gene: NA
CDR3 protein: CASSESGKLGYTF
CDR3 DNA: TGTGCCAGCAGTGAATCAGGGAAGTTAGGCTACACCTTC

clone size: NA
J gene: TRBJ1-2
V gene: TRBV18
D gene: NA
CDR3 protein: CASSPEPTGLGYGYTF
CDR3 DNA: TGTGCCAGCTCACCCGAACCTACAGGGCTTGGCTATGGCTACACCTTC